The clone carrying this T cell receptor beta chain was counted a few times. The data belong to a study of blood T cells in healthy people across ages. The ends were cut back, 1 base at V and 3 bases at J, with 12 bases in the middle. CDR1 and CDR2 from the germline V gene are SGHTA and FQGNSA. This CDR3 comprises 16 residues. Primed by a sample-barcoded 5' primer and a J-beta primer mix, a second PCR proceeded for roughly 7 to 12 cycles. TCRdb ran MiXCR on the 5' RACE reads and lists one entry per CDR3 protein. The sample consists of about 630,000 distinct CDR3 sequences, around 20% of them appearing once.

This chain links TRBV7-2 with TRBJ1-4, with D unclear. Sample: blood. The sequence was collected from a man aged 70 or older in good health. In nucleotides, the CDR3 is TGTGCCAGCAGCTTAGTCTTCCAGACGGCTAATGAAAAACTGTTTTTT. Its translation is CASSLVFQTANEKLFF.